These 31 T cell receptor beta chains were sequenced from one sample in a study of cytomegalovirus exposure and HLA in healthy donors. The primer mix had 60 Vbeta and 13 Jbeta primers. Data came from immunoSEQ multiplex PCR; TCRdb stores just in-frame clones and leaves some out. The profile covers about 110,000 clones, with 65% to 80% appearing a single time and less than 3% taken by the ten largest. The specimen sequenced was PBMCs. The receptor set was obtained from a male donor in good health and CMV-seropositive.

The V call is TRBV18, the J call TRBJ2-5; TRBD2 matches at 9 bases. The V gene end was trimmed by 4 bases and the J gene end by 5 bases; junction bases not matched to a gene: 8. CDR1 and CDR2 from the germline V gene are KGHSH and LQKENI. The CDR3 is 15 residues long. The CDR3 DNA sequence: TGTGCCAGCTCACTTCGCGGGGGGGCCCAGGAGACCCAGTACTTC. Encoded protein: CASSLRGGAQETQYF.

The chain has TRBV14 and TRBJ2-1; 8 nucleotides line up with TRBD2. In germline, CDR1 is SGHDN, CDR2 FVKESK. The CDR3 has 17 amino acids. Unmatched junction bases numbered 9, after V lost 1 base and J lost 4 bases. CDR3 nucleotides: TGTGCCAGCAGCCAAGGAGTTCGGCCTAGCGGGTACAATGAGCAGTTCTTC. Its translation is CASSQGVRPSGYNEQFF. Full variable domain (remainder filled in from reference TRBV14 and TRBJ2-1): EAGVTQFPSHSVIEKGQTVTLRCDPISGHDNLYWYRRVMGKEIKFLLHFVKESKQDESGMPNNRFLAERTGGTYSTLKVQPAELEDSGVYFCASSQGVRPSGYNEQFFGPGTRLTVL.

The chain uses TRBV19 and TRBJ2-7, with 9 bases fitting TRBD1. Germline values: CDR1 LNHDA, CDR2 SQIVND (reference sequence). The CDR3 is 14 residues long. After removal of 6 bases from V and 3 bases from J, the junction contained 6 bases not matched to a gene. CDR3 in amino acids: CASSTGQGFYEQYF. The CDR3 nucleotides are TGTGCCAGTAGCACCGGACAGGGGTTCTACGAGCAGTACTTC. Looking up the rest from reference TRBV19 and TRBJ2-7 gives the full variable domain: DGGITQSPKYLFRKEGQNVTLSCEQNLNHDAMYWYRQDPGQGLRLIYYSQIVNDFQKGDIAEGYSVSREKKESFPLTVTSAQKNPTAFYLCASSTGQGFYEQYFGPGTRLTVT.

V and J are TRBV29-1 and TRBJ2-7; TRBD2 matches 8 bases. V trimming: 0 bases; J trimming: 6 bases; junction bases outside the gene matches: 4. Germline assignment: CDR1 SQVTM and CDR2 ANQGSEA. The CDR3 sequence is 13 residues long. The CDR3: CSVEDRTSSEQYF. CDR3 sequence (DNA): TGCAGCGTTGAAGATCGGACTAGCTCCGAGCAGTACTTC.

J is TRBJ2-7 and V is TRBV6-1, with a tentative D call TRBD2 (6 bases). Trimming took 7 bases from V and 3 from J, leaving 16 bases between them. The CDR3 is 14 residues long. Germline values: CDR1 MNHNS, CDR2 SASEGT. CDR3 sequence (DNA): TGTGCCAGCACCCTCAGCGGCGGGGTCTACGAGCAGTACTTC. It yields the protein CASTLSGGVYEQYF.

V and J are TRBV9 and TRBJ2-3, with 11 bases fitting TRBD1. V gave up 4 bases and J gave up 5 bases; unmatched junction bases: 12. This CDR3 has 17 amino acids. The germline V gene has CDR1 SGDLS and CDR2 YYNGEE. In DNA form, the CDR3 reads TGTGCCAGCAGCCATGACCCCGGGACAGGGGGGAAAGATACGCAGTATTTT. Translation gives CASSHDPGTGGKDTQYF.

V gene TRBV5-4 combines with J gene TRBJ2-2; the match to TRBD1 covers 8 bases. V was pared by 6 bases and J by 6 bases, with 10 bases of the junction left unmatched. Germline V gene lookup returns CDR1 SGHNT and CDR2 YYREEE (reference sequence). The CDR3 is 15 residues long. CDR3 DNA: TGTGCCAGCAACCCGACAGGGGTGGAGCCCGGGGAGCTGTTTTTT. It translates to CASNPTGVEPGELFF.

V and J are TRBV18 and TRBJ2-3; 7 positions match TRBD1. Per the germline V gene, CDR1 is KGHSH and CDR2 is LQKENI. The V segment lost 4 bases and the J segment 1 base; nucleotides outside the gene matches: 8. There are 16 residues in the CDR3. CDR3: CASSLNRQGGTDTQYF. The DNA for the CDR3 is TGTGCCAGCTCACTGAATAGACAGGGAGGCACAGATACGCAGTATTTT.

V usage is TRBV7-3 and J usage is TRBJ2-5, with no clear D. From germline, CDR1 is SGHTA and CDR2 FQGTGA. V was pared by 4 bases and J by 3 bases, with 3 bases between. This CDR3 has 11 residues. This CDR3 is CASSSEETQYF. The CDR3 bases are TGTGCCAGCAGCTCAGAAGAGACCCAGTACTTC. The full variable domain, in which reference TRBV7-3 and TRBJ2-5 provide the parts outside the CDR3, is GAGVSQTPSNKVTEKGKYVELRCDPISGHTALYWYRQSLGQGPEFLIYFQGTGAADDSGLPNDRFFAVRPEGSVSTLKIQRTERGDSAVYLCASSSEETQYFGPGTRLLVL.

This chain links TRBV28 with TRBJ1-6, with D possibly TRBD1 on 5 matching bases. CDR3 size: 14 residues. Between the trimmed V and J ends, which lost 6 bases and 3 bases, there was a span of 9 bases. The V gene's germline CDR1 is MDHEN and CDR2 SYDVKM. CDR3 DNA sequence: TGTGCCAGCAGGGCCGACAGCTATAATTCACCCCTCCACTTT. It translates to CASRADSYNSPLHF. Supplemented by reference TRBV28 and TRBJ1-6, the full variable domain reads DVKVTQSSRYLVKRTGEKVFLECVQDMDHENMFWYRQDPGLGLRLIYFSYDVKMKEKGDIPEGYSVSREKKERFSLILESASTNQTSMYLCASRADSYNSPLHFGNGTRLTVT.

The chain carries TRBV10-3 and TRBJ2-1, with 10 bases identical to TRBD1. The CDR3 sequence is 13 residues long. J gave up 10 bases and V 5 bases, and 5 bases lay outside the gene matches. CDR1 and CDR2 (germline): ENHRY, SYGVKD. CDR3 in DNA: TGTGCCATCAGTTTCCGGGACAGGGGCGAGCAGTTCTTC. Its translation: CAISFRDRGEQFF.

The V gene is TRBV18, the J gene TRBJ2-5, with D perhaps TRBD1 (6 bases). Deletions cut 6 bases from V and 5 bases from J, with 16 bases between. This CDR3 has 14 amino acids. Germline lookup yields CDR1 KGHSH and CDR2 LQKENI. CDR3 nucleotide sequence: TGTGCCAGCTCCCCTGGGACAAGTCGGGAGACCCAGTACTTC. Amino acid sequence: CASSPGTSRETQYF.

This chain joins TRBV7-2 and TRBJ2-2; maybe TRBD2 (6 bases). This CDR3 is 17 amino acids long. The germline gives CDR1 SGHTA, CDR2 FQGNSA. The ends were cut back, 3 bases at V and 2 bases at J, with 16 bases in the middle. The chain's CDR3 is CASSFPRGSGNTGELFF. The CDR3 region has the DNA TGTGCCAGCAGCTTCCCCCGGGGTAGCGGAAACACCGGGGAGCTGTTTTTT.

The chain combines TRBV7-9 with TRBJ1-4; 9 bases align to TRBD1. This CDR3 has 14 residues. Unmatched junction bases numbered 4, after V lost 5 bases and J lost 6 bases. Germline V gene data show CDR1 as SEHNR and CDR2 as FQNEAQ (reference sequence). The CDR3 DNA reads as TGTGCCAGCAGCCCATGGACAGGGGATGAAAAACTGTTTTTT. Its translation: CASSPWTGDEKLFF.

V and J are TRBV7-2 and TRBJ2-3; the D gene is possibly TRBD1 (6 bases). This CDR3 spans 13 amino acids. The germline V and J ends were trimmed by 5 bases and 1 base, with 7 bases remaining between them. Germline values: CDR1 SGHTA, CDR2 FQGNSA. In nucleotides, the CDR3 is TGTGCCAGCAGCCGACAGGGCACAGATACGCAGTATTTT. Translation gives CASSRQGTDTQYF.

This clone has a handful of counts. The chain joins TRBV28 to TRBJ1-5; 7 nucleotides agree with TRBD1. The V segment lost 6 bases and the J segment 1 base; nucleotides outside the gene matches: 6. CDR3 length: 15 amino acids. From germline, CDR1 is MDHEN and CDR2 SYDVKM. CDR3 residues: CASRRPGQSNQPQHF. In nucleotides, the CDR3 is TGTGCCAGCAGGAGACCGGGACAGAGCAATCAGCCCCAGCATTTT.

V and J are TRBV7-9 and TRBJ2-3; 8 bases align to TRBD1. The V gene's germline CDR1 is SEHNR and CDR2 FQNEAQ (reference sequence). The CDR3 extends over 15 amino acids. The junction had 5 bases not matched to a gene; V was cut back by 2 bases and J by 4 bases. CDR3 nucleotides: TGTGCCAGCAGCTTATCTGGACAGGGCTCAGATACGCAGTATTTT. It is translated as CASSLSGQGSDTQYF.

This clone was seen only a few times. The chain recombines TRBV21-1 with TRBJ2-2; TRBD1 is the table's D call and was not checked against the DNA. TRBV21-1 is a pseudogene locus. CDR3 size: 17 residues. The CDR3 sequence is CASATETGDECTGELFF. The DNA for the CDR3 is TGTGCCAGCGCCACCGAAACAGGGGACGAATGCACCGGGGAGCTGTTTTTT.

The chain combines TRBV5-1 with TRBJ2-2; perhaps TRBD2 as D (6 bases). Looked up from germline, CDR1 is SGHRS and CDR2 is YFSETQ. V was shortened by 0 bases and J by 5 bases, with 11 bases between the two germline ends. CDR3 length equals 15 residues. The CDR3 reads CASSLEASATGELFF. In nucleotides, the CDR3 is TGCGCCAGCAGCTTGGAGGCTAGCGCGACCGGGGAGCTGTTTTTT.

The J gene is TRBJ2-3, the V gene TRBV6-1; D gene ambiguous. There are 15 residues in the CDR3. Germline CDR1 MNHNS, CDR2 SASEGT. Trimming pared 2 bases from V and 2 bases from J, leaving 11 bases between. The CDR3 sequence is CASSEFEYNTDTQYF. The CDR3 DNA reads TGTGCCAGCAGTGAATTTGAGTATAACACAGATACGCAGTATTTT.

A remark on this clone: Other DNA sequences in this sample translate to the same CDR3. The rearrangement links TRBV29-1 to TRBJ1-5, with a possible D match to TRBD1 (6 bases). The CDR3 extends over 12 amino acids. Looked up from germline, CDR1 is SQVTM and CDR2 is ANQGSEA. V was clipped by 4 bases and J by 4 bases, with 8 bases between them. CDR3 in amino acids: CSVGTANQPQHF. The CDR3 DNA is TGCAGCGTTGGGACAGCGAATCAGCCCCAGCATTTT.

The J gene is TRBJ1-3, the V gene TRBV28, with 7 bases identical to TRBD1. V lost 4 bases to trimming and J lost 2 bases; unmatched junction nucleotides: 8. The CDR3 totals 16 residues. Germline V gene sequence: CDR1 MDHEN, CDR2 SYDVKM. CDR3 bases: TGTGCCAGCAGTTATGGAGGGGGCGCAACTGGAAACACCATATATTTT. Its translation: CASSYGGGATGNTIYF.

The chain joins TRBV5-6 to TRBJ2-7, with D possibly TRBD2 on 6 matching bases. V gave up 3 bases and J gave up 3 bases, with 16 bases separating them. Germline assignment: CDR1 SGHDT and CDR2 YYEEEE. The CDR3 is 15 residues long. The CDR3 here is CASSWQGGRDYEQYF. DNA of the CDR3: TGTGCCAGCAGCTGGCAGGGAGGCAGGGACTACGAGCAGTACTTC.

The chain links TRBV4-1 to TRBJ2-5, with a tentative D call TRBD1 (6 bases). The germline V and J ends were trimmed by 6 bases and 5 bases, with 22 bases remaining between them. Germline V lookup: CDR1 MGHRA, CDR2 YSYEKL. The CDR3 consists of 16 residues. CDR3 DNA sequence: TGCGCCAGCAGTCCTTCAACGACAGGCTTCAGGGAGACCCAGTACTTC. It translates to CASSPSTTGFRETQYF.

The chain uses TRBV7-9 and TRBJ1-2, with unresolved D. Germline V lookup: CDR1 SEHNR, CDR2 FQNEAQ (reference sequence). The CDR3 totals 14 residues. The V gene lost 5 bases and the J gene lost 2 bases, with 12 bases spanning the gap. The CDR3 DNA is TGTGCCAGCAGCCAAACGACTAGAAACTATGGCTACACCTTC. Translated, it gives CASSQTTRNYGYTF.

The chain has TRBV10-3 and TRBJ1-2; D may be TRBD1 (5 bases). Per germline, CDR1 ENHRY and CDR2 SYGVKD. Trimming left V 2 bases short and J 5 bases short, with 15 bases between. This CDR3 has 15 residues. The CDR3 sequence is CAISEGPGGGYGYTF. The CDR3 DNA follows: TGTGCCATCAGTGAGGGGCCGGGCGGGGGGTATGGCTACACCTTC.

This clone showed up just once. This chain joins TRBV5-1 and TRBJ2-7, with D perhaps TRBD2 (6 bases). CDR1 SGHRS and CDR2 YFSETQ come from the germline V gene. CDR3 length equals 16 residues. V lost 1 base and J 0 bases, leaving 14 bases between the germline ends. CDR3 in amino acids: CASSLRWGVSSYEQYF. The CDR3 DNA is TGCGCCAGCAGCTTGCGGTGGGGGGTGAGCTCCTACGAGCAGTACTTC.

The rearrangement uses TRBV7-8 and TRBJ1-5, with D tentatively TRBD1 (5 bases). The germline V gene encodes CDR1 SGHVS and CDR2 FQNEAQ. The V gene lost 4 bases and the J gene lost 4 bases, with 17 bases spanning the gap. There are 16 residues in the CDR3. The CDR3 nucleotides read TGTGCCAGCAGCTCCGTACCCTACAGGACGAATCAGCCCCAGCATTTT. Translating it yields CASSSVPYRTNQPQHF.

The chain joins TRBV2 to TRBJ1-5, with 7 bases fitting TRBD1. Trimming cost V 0 bases and J 7 bases; bases outside gene matches: 6. Germline CDR1 and CDR2: SNHLY and FYNNEI. The CDR3 contains 15 residues. CDR3 loop: CASSEAYRGGQPQHF. The CDR3 region has the DNA TGTGCCAGCAGTGAAGCCTACAGGGGTGGCCAGCCCCAGCATTTT. Supplemented by reference TRBV2 and TRBJ1-5, the full variable domain reads EPEVTQTPSHQVTQMGQEVILRCVPISNHLYFYWYRQILGQKVEFLVSFYNNEISEKSEIFDDQFSVERPDGSNFTLKIRSTKLEDSAMYFCASSEAYRGGQPQHFGDGTRLSIL.

The chain couples TRBV5-6 to TRBJ2-3; 8 positions match TRBD1. V shed 3 bases and J 6 bases; nucleotides not matched to a gene: 9. This CDR3 contains 15 residues. CDR1 is SGHDT, CDR2 YYEEEE, per germline. CDR3 coding DNA: TGTGCCAGCAGCTCCGATGGGACAGGCGTTGATACGCAGTATTTT. This translates into CASSSDGTGVDTQYF. Looking up the rest from reference TRBV5-6 and TRBJ2-3 gives the full variable domain: DAGVTQSPTHLIKTRGQQVTLRCSPKSGHDTVSWYQQALGQGPQFIFQYYEEEERQRGNFPDRFSGHQFPNYSSELNVNALLLGDSALYLCASSSDGTGVDTQYFGPGTRLTVL.

This clone was found once. The chain recombines TRBV2 with TRBJ2-7; 10 bases are shared with TRBD1. The CDR3 is 13 amino acids. Losses at the gene ends were 5 bases for V and 6 bases for J; bases not matched to a gene: 4. CDR1 is SNHLY, CDR2 FYNNEI, per germline. The CDR3 spells CASSRGTGAEQYF. CDR3 nucleotides: TGTGCCAGCAGTCGCGGGACAGGGGCCGAGCAGTACTTC. Together with reference TRBV2 and TRBJ2-7, the CDR3 gives the full variable domain: EPEVTQTPSHQVTQMGQEVILRCVPISNHLYFYWYRQILGQKVEFLVSFYNNEISEKSEIFDDQFSVERPDGSNFTLKIRSTKLEDSAMYFCASSRGTGAEQYFGPGTRLTVT.